Each of the 27 T cell receptor beta chains below was sequenced from the same sample in a study of control samples from healthy donors and cancer patients. Libraries were prepared by immunoSEQ multiplex PCR; TCRdb keeps only in-frame clonotypes and omits some of them. The repertoire holds some 87,000 clones, with about 79% as singletons. Source material: PBMCs. These receptors came from a man aged 55 to 70 with head and neck cancer.

The chain joins TRBV12-5 to TRBJ2-7; 7 bases agree with TRBD2. The germline gives CDR1 LGHNT, CDR2 FRNRAP. This CDR3 has 12 amino acids. Trimming took 5 bases from V and 9 from J; bases not matched to a gene: 7. The CDR3 sequence is CASGPGRSRQYF. In DNA, the CDR3 is TGTGCTAGTGGTCCCGGGAGGTCGCGGCAGTACTTC.

This chain uses TRBV18 with TRBJ2-5, with D perhaps given as TRBD1 or TRBD2 (5 bases each). This CDR3 spans 13 amino acids. Trimming took off 3 bases at V and 5 bases at J, with 10 bases between the two ends. From germline, CDR1 is KGHSH and CDR2 LQKENI. The CDR3 region has the DNA TGTGCCAGCTCACCGGCCGGGACCGAGACCCAGTACTTC. Translation: CASSPAGTETQYF.

The rearrangement links TRBV5-1 to TRBJ2-5; 10 bases agree with TRBD1. CDR3 length equals 15 residues. V was pared by 5 bases and J by 5 bases, with 9 bases of the junction left unmatched. The germline V gene encodes CDR1 SGHRS and CDR2 YFSETQ. CDR3 amino acids: CASRFGQGVEETQYF. CDR3 DNA: TGCGCCAGCAGATTTGGACAGGGGGTGGAGGAGACCCAGTACTTC.

This rearrangement joins TRBV5-1 to TRBJ2-1; D not certain. The length of the CDR3 is 14 residues. Germline CDR1 and CDR2: SGHRS and YFSETQ. The V gene lost 6 bases and the J gene lost 0 bases, with 10 bases spanning the gap. CDR3 in DNA: TGCGCCAGCATGGGCGGTAACTCCTACAATGAGCAGTTCTTC. Translating gives CASMGGNSYNEQFF.

The chain has TRBV7-9 and TRBJ2-5; 7 nucleotides agree with TRBD1. Germline assignment: CDR1 SEHNR and CDR2 FQNEAQ (reference sequence). The junction had 16 bases not matched to a gene; V was cut back by 5 bases and J by 7 bases. CDR3 length: 16 residues. CDR3 nucleotides: TGTGCCAGCAGCCTTTACAGGGGCCGTACCCCCCGGACCCAGTACTTC. This codes for CASSLYRGRTPRTQYF.

The V gene is TRBV28, the J gene TRBJ1-6; D is perhaps TRBD1 (5 bases). The germline CDR1 and CDR2 sequences are MDHEN and SYDVKM. The CDR3 runs to 17 residues. With 6 bases removed from V and 4 bases from J, the gap between germline ends came to 19 bases. Here the CDR3 DNA reads TGTGCCAGCAGCCCGAATAGGGGAAACGTATATAATTCACCCCTCCACTTT. Its translation is CASSPNRGNVYNSPLHF.

The CDR3 sequence: CASSPTTGGSRINEQFF. As DNA, the CDR3 is TGTGCCAGCTCACCGACTACAGGGGGCTCGCGCATCAATGAGCAGTTCTTC. The chain couples TRBV18 to TRBJ2-1, with 9 bases fitting TRBD1. The V gene end was trimmed by 3 bases and the J gene end by 6 bases; junction bases not matched to a gene: 12. The CDR3 sequence is 17 residues long. Germline V lookup: CDR1 KGHSH, CDR2 LQKENI.

The V call is TRBV11-2, the J call TRBJ2-7; D is possibly TRBD1 or TRBD2 (7 bases each). Germline V gives CDR1 SGHAT, CDR2 FQNNGV. V was clipped by 3 bases and J by 2 bases, with 14 bases between them. CDR3 length: 15 residues. The chain's CDR3 is CASSLGGTATYEQYF. DNA for the CDR3: TGTGCCAGCAGCTTGGGGGGGACAGCTACCTACGAGCAGTACTTC.

The rearrangement uses TRBV6-1 and TRBJ2-7; D not certain. The V end lost 0 bases, the J end lost 6 bases, and 9 bases lay between the germline ends. This CDR3 has 13 residues. Germline V lookup: CDR1 MNHNS, CDR2 SASEGT. The CDR3 spells CASSEAERSEQYF. CDR3 bases: TGTGCCAGCAGTGAAGCGGAGAGATCCGAGCAGTACTTC.

V is TRBV6-6 and J is TRBJ1-3; no clear D gene. The germline V gene encodes CDR1 MNHNY and CDR2 SVGAGI (reference sequence). V was pared by 6 bases and J by 4 bases, with 16 bases between. The CDR3 runs 15 residues. The CDR3 region has the DNA TGTGCCAGCAGCCCATCGGGATCGGTGGGAAACACCATATATTTT. It translates to CASSPSGSVGNTIYF.

J is TRBJ2-3 and V is TRBV2; weak D call: TRBD2 (6 bases). Deletions cut 1 base from V and 0 bases from J, with 20 bases between. The CDR3 contains 19 residues. Germline V CDR1 and CDR2: SNHLY, FYNNEI. In DNA form, the CDR3 reads TGTGCCAGCAGTGAAGGCGGGGCCCAGCGGTACCTTAGCACAGATACGCAGTATTTT. Translating it yields CASSEGGAQRYLSTDTQYF. The whole variable domain, filled in from reference TRBV2 and TRBJ2-3, reads EPEVTQTPSHQVTQMGQEVILRCVPISNHLYFYWYRQILGQKVEFLVSFYNNEISEKSEIFDDQFSVERPDGSNFTLKIRSTKLEDSAMYFCASSEGGAQRYLSTDTQYFGPGTRLTVL.

The rearrangement joins TRBV28 to TRBJ2-3; TRBD2 aligns across 8 bases. This CDR3 contains 14 residues. V lost 7 bases and J lost 3; bases outside the gene matches: 6. CDR1 is MDHEN, CDR2 SYDVKM, per germline. The CDR3 nucleotides are TGTGCCAGCAAAGCGGGAGCGAAAACAGATACGCAGTATTTT. Amino acid sequence: CASKAGAKTDTQYF.

The J gene is TRBJ1-1, the V gene TRBV5-1; maybe TRBD1 (6 bases). Trimming took off 6 bases at V and 1 base at J, with 16 bases between the two ends. Germline CDR1 reads SGHRS; CDR2 reads YFSETQ. The CDR3 runs to 15 residues. The CDR3, as DNA: TGCGCCAGCACCTATTCGGGGGCAGCGAACACTGAAGCTTTCTTT. Protein product: CASTYSGAANTEAFF.

The chain uses TRBV7-9 and TRBJ2-7; D is possibly TRBD1 (6 bases). The CDR3 is 12 residues long. V was pared by 5 bases and J by 6 bases, with 11 bases between. Germline CDR1 is SEHNR and CDR2 is FQNEAQ (reference sequence). CDR3 amino acids: CASSVGGREQYF. CDR3 nucleotides: TGTGCCAGCAGCGTAGGGGGTCGCGAGCAGTACTTC.

The chain links TRBV7-2 to TRBJ2-2; TRBD1 matches 12 bases. The germline CDR1 and CDR2 sequences are SGHTA and FQGNSA. V lost 1 base, J lost 8 bases, and 11 bases stayed unmatched. The CDR3 extends over 18 amino acids. CDR3 nucleotide sequence: TGTGCCAGCAGCTTAGGAGGCCCGGGACAGGGGGCAGGAGGGGAGCTGTTTTTT. Translated, it gives CASSLGGPGQGAGGELFF.

The chain joins TRBV5-1 to TRBJ1-1, with 8 bases fitting TRBD1. The ends lost 4 bases at V and 4 bases at J; junction bases unmatched: 9. Per germline, CDR1 SGHRS and CDR2 YFSETQ. The CDR3 sequence is 15 residues long. The CDR3 loop is CASSLTGQGGTEAFF. The CDR3, as DNA: TGCGCCAGCAGCCTAACTGGACAGGGCGGCACTGAAGCTTTCTTT.

This clone was observed many times. The chain uses TRBV6-2 or TRBV6-3 and TRBJ1-2, with 7 bases matching TRBD1. Germline trimming cut 5 bases from V and 1 base from J; bases unmatched to any gene: 10. Per germline, CDR1 MNHEY and CDR2 SVGEGT. This CDR3 has 16 residues. CDR3: CASSTQLGQLNYGYTF. Here the CDR3 DNA reads TGTGCCAGCAGTACACAACTGGGACAGCTTAACTATGGCTACACCTTC.

This sequence joins TRBV5-1 and TRBJ1-6, with 12 bases lining up with TRBD1. The germline gives CDR1 SGHRS, CDR2 YFSETQ. Trimming cost V 4 bases and J 9 bases; bases outside gene matches: 17. This CDR3 contains 19 residues. The CDR3 sequence: CASSRSGTGGLGLGSPLHF. As DNA, the CDR3 is TGCGCCAGCAGCCGATCCGGGACAGGGGGCTTAGGCTTAGGTTCACCCCTCCACTTT.

The chain employs TRBV5-4 and TRBJ2-2; tentative D call: TRBD2 (6 bases). Trimming stripped 0 bases from V and 3 bases from J, with 12 bases between. The CDR3 covers 16 residues. The germline V gene encodes CDR1 SGHNT and CDR2 YYREEE (reference sequence). CDR3 sequence reads: CASSLGWGVDTGELFF. The DNA for the CDR3 is TGTGCCAGCAGCTTGGGTTGGGGGGTCGACACCGGGGAGCTGTTTTTT.

This clone was seen a handful of times. The V call is TRBV12-3 or TRBV12-4, the J call TRBJ1-2; 9 positions agree with TRBD1. The CDR3 loop spans 13 amino acids. V lost 6 bases and J lost 5; bases outside the gene matches: 4. The CDR3 DNA reads TGTGCCAGCAGCTTGGACAGGGGATATGGCTACACCTTC. It yields the protein CASSLDRGYGYTF.

This chain uses TRBV2 with TRBJ1-5; D is undetermined. This CDR3 contains 14 residues. Per germline, CDR1 SNHLY and CDR2 FYNNEI. Trimming cost V 5 bases and J 0 bases, with 8 bases left between them. CDR3 nucleotides: TGTGCCAGCAGTCAGACCAGTAGCAATCAGCCCCAGCATTTT. Translating gives CASSQTSSNQPQHF.

The chain has TRBV6-6 and TRBJ2-2; TRBD1 matches 12 bases. Unmatched junction bases numbered 8, after V lost 10 bases and J lost 5 bases. The CDR3 consists of 15 residues. Germline CDR1 and CDR2: MNHNY and SVGAGI (reference sequence). The CDR3 protein is CATQPGQGATGELFF. CDR3 DNA sequence: TGTGCCACCCAACCGGGACAGGGGGCTACCGGGGAGCTGTTTTTT.

This sequence joins TRBV24-1 and TRBJ2-1; D possibly corresponds to TRBD2 (6 bases). V was trimmed by 4 bases and J by 3 bases, leaving 12 bases between them. The CDR3 is 15 amino acids. Looked up from germline, CDR1 is KGHDR and CDR2 is SFDVKD. CDR3 loop: CATSDTGLDYNEQFF. For the CDR3, the DNA is TGTGCCACCAGTGACACGGGACTTGACTACAATGAGCAGTTCTTC.

The rearrangement uses TRBV19 and TRBJ2-7; 10 nucleotides match TRBD2. The CDR3 is 16 amino acids. Germline lookup yields CDR1 LNHDA and CDR2 SQIVND (reference sequence). V shed 5 bases, J shed 2 bases, and the junction held 9 bases outside the gene matches. The CDR3 nucleotides read TGTGCCAGTAGTCGGCTAGCGGGAGTTCCGGCCTACGAGCAGTACTTC. It yields the protein CASSRLAGVPAYEQYF. Variable domain in full (rest from reference TRBV19 and TRBJ2-7): DGGITQSPKYLFRKEGQNVTLSCEQNLNHDAMYWYRQDPGQGLRLIYYSQIVNDFQKGDIAEGYSVSREKKESFPLTVTSAQKNPTAFYLCASSRLAGVPAYEQYFGPGTRLTVT.

The chain carries TRBV29-1 and TRBJ1-2; 9 bases line up with TRBD1. The CDR3 spans 12 residues. Germline values: CDR1 SQVTM, CDR2 ANQGSEA. V dropped 7 bases and J dropped 5; count of bases not matched to a gene: 5. The CDR3 spells CSGGDREYGYTF. The CDR3 DNA sequence: TGCAGCGGCGGGGACAGGGAGTATGGCTACACCTTC.

V gene TRBV11-2 combines with J gene TRBJ2-7; 8 positions match TRBD1. This CDR3 has 15 residues. Germline lookup yields CDR1 SGHAT and CDR2 FQNNGV. The junction had 6 bases not matched to a gene; V was cut back by 5 bases and J by 0 bases. The chain's CDR3 is CASSPGQGFSYEQYF. CDR3 sequence (DNA): TGTGCCAGCAGCCCAGGACAGGGTTTCTCCTACGAGCAGTACTTC.

The chain combines TRBV11-3 with TRBJ2-1; 7 nucleotides align to TRBD2. The CDR3 totals 16 residues. With 3 bases clipped from V and 4 bases from J, the junction kept 9 bases outside the gene matches. CDR1 and CDR2 (germline): SGHNT, YENEEA. The CDR3 bases are TGTGCCAGCAGCTTGGGGAGACTAGCCCGATACAATGAGCAGTTCTTC. Protein sequence: CASSLGRLARYNEQFF.